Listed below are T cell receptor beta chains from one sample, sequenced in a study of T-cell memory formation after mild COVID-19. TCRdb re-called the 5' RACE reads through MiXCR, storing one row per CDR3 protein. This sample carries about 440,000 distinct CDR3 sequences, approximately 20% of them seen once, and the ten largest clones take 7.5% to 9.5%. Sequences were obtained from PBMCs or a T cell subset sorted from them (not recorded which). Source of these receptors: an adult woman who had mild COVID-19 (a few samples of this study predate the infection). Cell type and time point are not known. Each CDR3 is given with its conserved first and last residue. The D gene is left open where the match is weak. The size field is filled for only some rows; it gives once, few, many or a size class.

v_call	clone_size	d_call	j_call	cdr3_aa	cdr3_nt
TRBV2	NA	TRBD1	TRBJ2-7	CASTQGQGFGSYEQYF	TGTGCCAGCACCCAGGGACAGGGGTTTGGTTCCTACGAGCAGTACTTC
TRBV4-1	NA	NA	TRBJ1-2	CASSPTDSPNYGYTF	TGCGCCAGCAGCCCGACGGACAGTCCCAATTATGGCTACACCTTC
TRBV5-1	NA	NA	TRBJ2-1	CASSLDYGEQFF	TGCGCCAGCAGCTTGGATTACGGTGAGCAGTTCTTC
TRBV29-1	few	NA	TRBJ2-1	CSLRDGLYNEQFF	TGCAGCCTGAGGGACGGACTCTACAATGAGCAGTTCTTC
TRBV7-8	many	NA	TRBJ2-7	CASSRDLAYEQYF	TGTGCCAGCAGTCGGGACCTAGCCTACGAGCAGTACTTC
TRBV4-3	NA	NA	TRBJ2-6	CASSPGHSGANVLTF	TGCGCCAGCAGTCCCGGGCACTCCGGGGCCAACGTCCTGACTTTC
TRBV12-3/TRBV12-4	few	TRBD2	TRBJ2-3	CASSFPIAGSTDTQYF	TGTGCCAGCAGTTTTCCTATAGCGGGAAGCACAGATACGCAGTATTTT
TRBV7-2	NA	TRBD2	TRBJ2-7	CASSFQSGLASSYEQYF	TGTGCCAGCAGCTTCCAATCGGGACTAGCGAGCTCCTACGAGCAGTACTTC
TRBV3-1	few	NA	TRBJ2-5	CASSQMETQYF	TGTGCCAGCAGCCAGATGGAGACCCAGTACTTC
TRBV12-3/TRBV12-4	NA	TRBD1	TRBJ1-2	CASRHGQGYGYTF	TGTGCCAGCAGACACGGACAGGGCTATGGCTACACCTTC
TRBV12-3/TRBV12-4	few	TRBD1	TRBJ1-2	CASSLDRASNYGYTF	TGTGCCAGCAGTCTCGACAGGGCCAGCAACTATGGCTACACCTTC
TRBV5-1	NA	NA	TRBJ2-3	CASRQAPSATDTQYF	TGCGCCAGCAGACAGGCCCCCAGCGCGACAGATACGCAGTATTTT
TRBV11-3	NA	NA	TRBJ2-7	CASSFASSSYEQYF	TGTGCCAGCAGCTTCGCCAGTTCCTCCTACGAGCAGTACTTC
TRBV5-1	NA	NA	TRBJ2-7	CASSLGGLQYEQYF	TGCGCCAGCAGCTTGGGTGGGTTGCAGTACGAGCAGTACTTC
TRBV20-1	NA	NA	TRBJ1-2	CSALAGTASGYTF	TGCAGTGCCCTCGCCGGGACGGCCTCTGGCTACACCTTC
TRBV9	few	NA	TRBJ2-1	CASSVADEQFF	TGTGCCAGCAGCGTAGCCGATGAGCAGTTCTTC
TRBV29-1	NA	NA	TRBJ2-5	CSGHRDFQETQYF	TGCAGCGGTCACCGGGACTTCCAAGAGACCCAGTACTTC
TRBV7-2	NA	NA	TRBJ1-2	CASSLWAEGFRGGYTF	TGTGCCAGCAGCTTATGGGCGGAAGGCTTTCGAGGCGGCTACACCTTC
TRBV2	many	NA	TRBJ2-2	CACLGAGELFF	TGTGCCTGCCTCGGGGCCGGGGAGCTGTTTTTT
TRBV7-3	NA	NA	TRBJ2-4	CASSPGQSDIQYF	TGTGCCAGCAGCCCAGGACAGTCGGACATTCAGTACTTC
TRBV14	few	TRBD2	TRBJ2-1	CASSISGRGSYNEQFF	TGTGCCAGCAGCATAAGCGGGAGAGGCTCCTACAATGAGCAGTTCTTC
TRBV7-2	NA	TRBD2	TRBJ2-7	CASSLGGGFGEQYF	TGTGCCAGCAGCTTAGGCGGGGGTTTCGGCGAGCAGTACTTC
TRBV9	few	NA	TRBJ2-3	CASSVADHTDTQYF	TGTGCCAGCAGCGTAGCTGATCACACAGATACGCAGTATTTT
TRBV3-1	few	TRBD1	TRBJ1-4	CASSLRGQGEKLFF	TGTGCCAGCAGCCTACGGGGACAGGGTGAAAAACTGTTTTTT
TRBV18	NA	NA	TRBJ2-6	CASSPHELGNGANVLTF	TGTGCCAGCTCACCACATGAGTTAGGTAATGGGGCCAACGTCCTGACTTTC
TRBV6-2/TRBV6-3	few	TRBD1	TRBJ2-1	CASSPSGTGPFF	TGTGCCAGCAGTCCCTCGGGGACAGGGCCGTTCTTC
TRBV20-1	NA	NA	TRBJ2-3	CSAVPGSPDTQYF	TGCAGTGCCGTACCCGGTTCGCCAGATACGCAGTATTTT
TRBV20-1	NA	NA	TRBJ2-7	CSARDWEVSAYEQYF	TGCAGTGCTAGAGATTGGGAAGTCTCCGCCTACGAGCAGTACTTC
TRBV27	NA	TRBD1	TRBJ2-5	CASSSHRDRGETQYF	TGTGCCAGCAGTTCGCACCGGGACAGGGGAGAGACCCAGTACTTC
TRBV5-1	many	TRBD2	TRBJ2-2	CASRDYKTGELFF	TGCGCCAGCCGGGACTATAAAACCGGGGAGCTGTTTTTT
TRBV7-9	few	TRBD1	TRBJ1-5	CASSSTGTGLNQPQHF	TGTGCCAGCAGCTCAACCGGGACAGGGTTGAATCAGCCCCAGCATTTT
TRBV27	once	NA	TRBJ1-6	CASTTQGISPLHF	TGTGCCAGTACCACGCAGGGAATTTCACCCCTCCACTTT
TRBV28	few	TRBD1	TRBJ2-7	CASSSLLGTGGGEQYF	TGTGCCAGCAGCAGTTTACTAGGGACAGGGGGAGGGGAGCAGTACTTC
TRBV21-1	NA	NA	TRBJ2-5	CASSKVTGQDTQYF	TGTGCCAGCAGCAAAGTGACGGGCCAAGATACCCAGTACTTC
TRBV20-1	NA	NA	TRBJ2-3	CSARDPSKERADTQYF	TGCAGTGCTAGAGATCCCTCCAAGGAAAGGGCAGATACGCAGTATTTT
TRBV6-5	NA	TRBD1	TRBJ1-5	CASSQQGESNQPQHF	TGTGCCAGCAGTCAACAGGGGGAAAGCAATCAGCCCCAGCATTTT
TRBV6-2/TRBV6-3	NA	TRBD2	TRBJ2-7	CASSYPLGGRRHYEQYF	TGTGCCAGCAGTTACCCCCTAGGCGGGAGGAGGCACTACGAGCAGTACTTC
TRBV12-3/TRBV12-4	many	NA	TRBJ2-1	CASHFDTRGVSSYNEQFF	TGTGCCAGCCACTTCGATACCCGGGGAGTCAGCTCCTACAATGAGCAGTTCTTC
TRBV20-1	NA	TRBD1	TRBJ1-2	CSATLQGQGVSYCYTF	TGCAGTGCTACCCTTCAAGGACAGGGGGTTTCCTATTGCTACACCTTC
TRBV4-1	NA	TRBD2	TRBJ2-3	CASRRLAGVDHTQYF	TGCGCCAGCAGGAGACTAGCGGGGGTGGATCATACGCAGTATTTT
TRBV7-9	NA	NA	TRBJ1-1	CASREGERGEAFF	TGTGCCAGCAGGGAAGGGGAAAGGGGTGAAGCTTTCTTT
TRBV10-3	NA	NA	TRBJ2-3	CAISVTSGDTQYF	TGTGCCATCAGTGTTACTAGTGGAGATACGCAGTATTTT
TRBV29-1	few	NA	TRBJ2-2	CSAPVRGGSAGELFF	TGCAGCGCCCCAGTTCGGGGAGGTTCCGCCGGGGAGCTGTTTTTT
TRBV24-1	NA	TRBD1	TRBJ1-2	CATSKTGNYGYTF	TGTGCCACCAGCAAGACAGGGAACTATGGCTACACCTTC
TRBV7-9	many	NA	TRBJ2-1	CASSLIAAGRGNEQFF	TGTGCCAGCAGCTTAATCGCGGCAGGACGGGGGAATGAGCAGTTCTTC
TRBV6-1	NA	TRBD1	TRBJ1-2	CASSEGQANYGYTF	TGTGCCAGCAGCGAAGGACAGGCCAACTATGGCTACACCTTC
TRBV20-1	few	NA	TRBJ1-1	CSASWGTEAFF	TGCAGTGCTAGCTGGGGCACTGAAGCTTTCTTT
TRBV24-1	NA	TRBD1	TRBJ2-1	CATSDPGTGGGNEQFF	TGTGCCACCAGTGATCCCGGGACAGGGGGCGGGAATGAGCAGTTCTTC
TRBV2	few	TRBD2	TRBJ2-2	CASREGTSPGELFF	TGTGCCAGCAGGGAAGGGACTAGCCCCGGGGAGCTGTTTTTT
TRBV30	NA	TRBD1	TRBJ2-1	CACYRGTYNEQFF	TGTGCCTGCTACAGGGGAACCTACAATGAGCAGTTCTTC
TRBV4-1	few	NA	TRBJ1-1	CASSQGSGTEAFF	TGCGCCAGCAGCCAAGGCTCGGGCACTGAAGCTTTCTTT
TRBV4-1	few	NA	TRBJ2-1	CASSQGRQGHRNEQFF	TGCGCCAGCAGCCAAGGTAGGCAGGGGCACAGGAATGAGCAGTTCTTC
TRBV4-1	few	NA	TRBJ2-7	CASSQGSGRHYEQYF	TGCGCCAGCAGCCAAGGAAGTGGCCGACACTACGAGCAGTACTTC
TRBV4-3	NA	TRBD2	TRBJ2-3	CASSPRAGGPGTDTQYF	TGCGCCAGCAGCCCTCGCGCGGGAGGGCCTGGCACAGATACGCAGTATTTT
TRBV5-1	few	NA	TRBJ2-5	CASSSIRWETQYF	TGCGCCAGCAGCTCCATTCGGTGGGAGACCCAGTACTTC
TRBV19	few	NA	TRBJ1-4	CASFDRPREKLFF	TGTGCCAGTTTCGACAGGCCCCGTGAAAAACTGTTTTTT
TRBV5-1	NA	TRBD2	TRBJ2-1	CASTAGGSSYNEQFF	TGCGCCAGCACAGCGGGAGGCAGCTCCTACAATGAGCAGTTCTTC